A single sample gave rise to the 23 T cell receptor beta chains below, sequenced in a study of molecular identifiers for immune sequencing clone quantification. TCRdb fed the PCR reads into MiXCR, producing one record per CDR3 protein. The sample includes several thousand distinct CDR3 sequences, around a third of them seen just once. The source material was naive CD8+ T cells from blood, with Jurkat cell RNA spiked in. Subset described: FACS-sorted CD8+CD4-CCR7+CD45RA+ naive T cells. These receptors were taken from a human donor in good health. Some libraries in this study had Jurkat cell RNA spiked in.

CDR3 sequence reads: CASSQEGEGAEQYF. The CDR3 DNA is TGCGCCAGCAGCCAAGAAGGTGAGGGAGCCGAGCAGTACTTC. V usage is TRBV4-3 and J usage is TRBJ2-7; a possible D gene is TRBD2 (5 bases). V lost 0 bases and J lost 6, with 12 bases in between. The CDR3 spans 14 residues. Germline lookup yields CDR1 LGHNA and CDR2 YSLEER.

CDR3: CASRFRSTYAYEQYF. In DNA form, the CDR3 reads TGTGCCAGCAGATTTAGGAGTACATACGCCTACGAGCAGTACTTC. The rearrangement links TRBV28 to TRBJ2-7, with D unclear. CDR1 is MDHEN and CDR2 is SYDVKM in the germline V gene. Trimming stripped 6 bases from V and 2 bases from J, with 17 bases between. The CDR3 totals 15 residues. The complete variable domain, with remaining parts taken from reference TRBV28 and TRBJ2-7, reads DVKVTQSSRYLVKRTGEKVFLECVQDMDHENMFWYRQDPGLGLRLIYFSYDVKMKEKGDIPEGYSVSREKKERFSLILESASTNQTSMYLCASRFRSTYAYEQYFGPGTRLTVT.

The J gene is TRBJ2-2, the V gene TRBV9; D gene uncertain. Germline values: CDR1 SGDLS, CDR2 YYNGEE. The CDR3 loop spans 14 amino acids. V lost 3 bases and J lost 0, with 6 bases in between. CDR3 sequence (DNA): TGTGCCAGCAGCGCGGCGGCGAACACCGGGGAGCTGTTTTTT. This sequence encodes CASSAAANTGELFF. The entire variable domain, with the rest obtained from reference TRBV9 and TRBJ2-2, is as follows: DSGVTQTPKHLITATGQRVTLRCSPRSGDLSVYWYQQSLDQGLQFLIQYYNGEERAKGNILERFSAQQFPDLHSELNLSSLELGDSALYFCASSAAANTGELFFGEGSRLTVL.

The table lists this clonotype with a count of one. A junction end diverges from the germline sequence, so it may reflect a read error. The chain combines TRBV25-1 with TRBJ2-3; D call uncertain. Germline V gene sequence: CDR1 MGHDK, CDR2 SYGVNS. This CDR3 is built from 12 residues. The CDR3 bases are TGTGCCAGCAGTGACTTCACAGATACGCGGTATTTT. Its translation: CASSDFTDTRYF.

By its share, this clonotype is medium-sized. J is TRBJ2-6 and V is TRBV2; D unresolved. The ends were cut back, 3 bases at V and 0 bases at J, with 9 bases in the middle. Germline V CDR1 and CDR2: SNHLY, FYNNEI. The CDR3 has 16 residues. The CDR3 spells CASSEVSYSGANVLTF. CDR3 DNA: TGTGCCAGCAGTGAGGTCAGCTACTCTGGGGCCAACGTCCTGACTTTC.

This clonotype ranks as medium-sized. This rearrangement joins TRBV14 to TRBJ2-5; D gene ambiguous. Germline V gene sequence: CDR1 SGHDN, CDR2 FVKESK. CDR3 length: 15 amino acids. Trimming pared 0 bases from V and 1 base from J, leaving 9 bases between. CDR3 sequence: CASSQDLARQETQYF. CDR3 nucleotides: TGTGCCAGCAGCCAAGATCTGGCACGCCAAGAGACCCAGTACTTC.

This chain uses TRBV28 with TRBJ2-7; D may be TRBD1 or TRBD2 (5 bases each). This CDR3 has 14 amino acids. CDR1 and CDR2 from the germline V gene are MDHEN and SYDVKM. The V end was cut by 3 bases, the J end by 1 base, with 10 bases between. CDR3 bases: TGTGCCAGCAGTTTTTCGGGGCAATCCTACGAGCAGTACTTC. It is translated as CASSFSGQSYEQYF.

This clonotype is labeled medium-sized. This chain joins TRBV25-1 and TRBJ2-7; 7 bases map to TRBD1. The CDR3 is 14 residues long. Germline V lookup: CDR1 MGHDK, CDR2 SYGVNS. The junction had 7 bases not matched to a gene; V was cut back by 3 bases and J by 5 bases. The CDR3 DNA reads TGTGCCAGCAGTGACCCGGACAGGATCCACGAGCAGTACTTC. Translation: CASSDPDRIHEQYF.

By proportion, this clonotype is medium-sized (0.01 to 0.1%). CDR3: CASSLGTGSYGYTF. The CDR3 DNA is TGTGCCAGCAGTTTAGGAACAGGGAGCTATGGCTACACCTTC. The chain employs TRBV12-3 or TRBV12-4 and TRBJ1-2; TRBD1 is a possible D gene (6 bases). The CDR3 runs to 14 residues. V lost 1 base, J lost 4 bases, and 10 bases lay in between.

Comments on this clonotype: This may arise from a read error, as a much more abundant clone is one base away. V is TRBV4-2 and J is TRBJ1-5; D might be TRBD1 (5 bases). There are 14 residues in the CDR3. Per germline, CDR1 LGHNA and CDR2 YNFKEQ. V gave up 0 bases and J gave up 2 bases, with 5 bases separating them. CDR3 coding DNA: TGTGCCAGCAGCCAAGAGGGACGCAATCAGCCCCAGCATTTT. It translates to CASSQEGRNQPQHF.

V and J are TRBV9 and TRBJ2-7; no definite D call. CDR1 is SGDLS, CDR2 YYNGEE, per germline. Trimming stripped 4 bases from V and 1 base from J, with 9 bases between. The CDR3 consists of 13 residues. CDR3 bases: TGTGCCAGCAGCCCCGACATGTCCTACGAGCAGTACTTC. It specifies CASSPDMSYEQYF.

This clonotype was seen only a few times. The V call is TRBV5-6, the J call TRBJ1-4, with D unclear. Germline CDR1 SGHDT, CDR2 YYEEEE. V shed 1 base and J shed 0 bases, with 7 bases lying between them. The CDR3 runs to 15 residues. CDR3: CASSLKGTTNEKLFF. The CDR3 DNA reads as TGTGCCAGCAGCTTGAAAGGGACAACTAATGAAAAACTGTTTTTT.

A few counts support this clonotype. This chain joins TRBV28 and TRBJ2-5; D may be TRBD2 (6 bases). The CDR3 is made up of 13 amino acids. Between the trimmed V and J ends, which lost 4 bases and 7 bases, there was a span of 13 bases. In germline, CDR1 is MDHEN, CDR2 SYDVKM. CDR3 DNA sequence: TGTGCCAGCAGTTCCGGGCTCGGGGGGACCCAGTACTTC. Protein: CASSSGLGGTQYF.

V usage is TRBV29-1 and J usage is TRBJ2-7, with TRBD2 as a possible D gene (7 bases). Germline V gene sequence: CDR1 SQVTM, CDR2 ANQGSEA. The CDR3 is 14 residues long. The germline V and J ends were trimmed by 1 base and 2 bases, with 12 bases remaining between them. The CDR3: CSVEVGGAAYEQYF. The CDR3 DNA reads TGCAGCGTTGAAGTGGGGGGGGCCGCCTACGAGCAGTACTTC.

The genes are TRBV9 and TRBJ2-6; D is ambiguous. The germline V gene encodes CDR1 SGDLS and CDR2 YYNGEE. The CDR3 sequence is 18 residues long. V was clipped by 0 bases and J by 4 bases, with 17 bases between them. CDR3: CASSVVLGQSSGANVLTF. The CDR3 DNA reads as TGTGCCAGCAGCGTAGTTCTTGGCCAGAGTTCCGGGGCCAACGTCCTGACTTTC.

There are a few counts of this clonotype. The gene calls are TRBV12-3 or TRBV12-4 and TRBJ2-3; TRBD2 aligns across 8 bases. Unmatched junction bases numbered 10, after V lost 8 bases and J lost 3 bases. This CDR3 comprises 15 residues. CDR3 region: CASAPGTSRTDTQYF. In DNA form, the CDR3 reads TGTGCCAGCGCACCCGGGACTAGTCGAACAGATACGCAGTATTTT.

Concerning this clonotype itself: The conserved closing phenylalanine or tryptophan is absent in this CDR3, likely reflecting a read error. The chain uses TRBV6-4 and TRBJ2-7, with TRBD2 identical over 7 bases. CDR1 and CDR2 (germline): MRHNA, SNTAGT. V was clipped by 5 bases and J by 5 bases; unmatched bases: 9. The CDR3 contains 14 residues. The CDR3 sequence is CASSYPSGNNEQYI. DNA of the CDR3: TGTGCCAGCAGTTACCCCAGCGGGAACAACGAGCAGTACATC.

The CDR3: CASSYLAGELFF. The CDR3 DNA is TGTGCCAGCAGTTATCTAGCCGGGGAGCTGTTTTTT. The J gene is TRBJ2-2, the V gene TRBV6-2 or TRBV6-3; D is undetermined. This CDR3 region has 12 residues. Germline CDR1 MNHEY, CDR2 SVGEGT. Trimming took off 3 bases at V and 6 bases at J, with 5 bases between the two ends.

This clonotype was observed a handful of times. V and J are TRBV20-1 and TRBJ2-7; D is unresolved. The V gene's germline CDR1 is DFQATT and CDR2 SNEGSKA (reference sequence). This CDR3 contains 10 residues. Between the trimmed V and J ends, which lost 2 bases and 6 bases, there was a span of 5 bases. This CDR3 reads CSARLGEQYF. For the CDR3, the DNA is TGCAGTGCTAGACTGGGCGAGCAGTACTTC.

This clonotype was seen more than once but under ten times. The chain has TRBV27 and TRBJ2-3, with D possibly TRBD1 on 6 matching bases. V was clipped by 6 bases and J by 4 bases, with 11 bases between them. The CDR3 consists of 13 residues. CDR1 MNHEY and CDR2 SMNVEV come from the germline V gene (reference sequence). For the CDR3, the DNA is TGTGCCAGCAGCCCTACAGGGTCAGATACGCAGTATTTT. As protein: CASSPTGSDTQYF.

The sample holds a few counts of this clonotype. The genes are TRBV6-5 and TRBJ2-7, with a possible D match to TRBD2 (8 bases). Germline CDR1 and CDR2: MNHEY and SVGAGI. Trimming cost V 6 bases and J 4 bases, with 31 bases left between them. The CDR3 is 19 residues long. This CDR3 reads CASRLTTGFSSGGPYEQYF. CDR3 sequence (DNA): TGTGCCAGCAGATTGACGACAGGGTTTTCATCGGGAGGGCCTTACGAGCAGTACTTC.

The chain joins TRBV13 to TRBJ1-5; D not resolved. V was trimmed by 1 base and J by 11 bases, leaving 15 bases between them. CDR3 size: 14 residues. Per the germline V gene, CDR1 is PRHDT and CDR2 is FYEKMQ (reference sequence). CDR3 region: CASSLARSEEAQHF. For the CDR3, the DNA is TGTGCCAGCAGCTTAGCTAGGTCGGAAGAGGCCCAGCATTTT. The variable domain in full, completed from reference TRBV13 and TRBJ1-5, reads AAGVIQSPRHLIKEKRETATLKCYPIPRHDTVYWYQQGPGQDPQFLISFYEKMQSDKGSIPDRFSAQQFSDYHSELNMSSLELGDSALYFCASSLARSEEAQHFGDGTRLSIL.

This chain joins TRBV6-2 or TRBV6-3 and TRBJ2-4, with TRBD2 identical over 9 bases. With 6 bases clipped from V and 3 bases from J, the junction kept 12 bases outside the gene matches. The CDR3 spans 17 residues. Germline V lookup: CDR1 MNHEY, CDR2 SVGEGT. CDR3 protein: CASRPTVAGVDKNIQYF. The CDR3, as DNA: TGTGCCAGCAGGCCTACTGTAGCGGGAGTGGACAAAAACATTCAGTACTTC.